Listed below are T cell receptor beta chains from one sample, sequenced in a study of type 1 and type 2 diabetes patients. TCRdb processed the multiplex PCR reads anew with MiXCR; each CDR3 protein has one entry. This table has a few hundred thousand distinct CDR3 sequences, roughly 44% appearing once. The sample was peripheral blood mononuclear cells (PBMCs). The origin of the receptors is a man aged 18 to 30 with type 2 diabetes. The CDR3 runs from the conserved cysteine through the conserved F or W. The D gene is left open where the match is weak. Clone size appears in some rows only: once, few, many, or a class for an expanded clone.

J gene,D gene,clone size,V gene,CDR3 protein,CDR3 DNA
TRBJ2-5,.,many,TRBV7-3,CASSTNQEETQYF,TGTGCCAGCAGCACGAATCAAGAAGAGACCCAGTACTTC
TRBJ2-1,TRBD2,once,TRBV24-1,CATGGAGAYNEQFF,TGTGCCACCGGTGGGGCGGGAGCCTACAATGAGCAGTTCTTC
TRBJ1-2,.,many,TRBV10-3,CAISESGAANYGYTF,TGTGCCATCAGTGAGTCGGGGGCGGCTAACTATGGCTACACCTTC
TRBJ1-5,.,many,TRBV19,CASSLGRQGGNQPQHF,TGTGCCAGTAGTCTCGGACGGCAAGGTGGCAATCAGCCCCAGCATTTT
TRBJ1-1,.,.,TRBV7-3,CASSPSKNTEAFF,TGTGCCAGCAGCCCTTCAAAGAACACTGAAGCTTTCTTT
TRBJ2-5,TRBD2,.,TRBV4-2,CASSQDLASGGAGETQYF,TGTGCCAGCAGCCAAGATCTTGCTAGCGGGGGGGCGGGAGAGACCCAGTACTTC
TRBJ2-7,.,once,TRBV4-1,CASSQDMGAGEQYF,TGCGCCAGCAGCCAAGATATGGGGGCCGGCGAGCAGTACTTC
TRBJ1-6,.,few,TRBV20-1,CSAHTPEPNSPLHF,TGCAGTGCCCATACGCCAGAGCCGAATTCACCCCTCCACTTT
TRBJ2-5,TRBD1,few,TRBV20-1,CSAPRQGVETQYF,TGCAGTGCCCCTCGCCAGGGGGTAGAGACCCAGTACTTC
TRBJ1-1,TRBD1,once,TRBV2,CASSEGWTGGFTEAFF,TGTGCCAGCAGTGAAGGTTGGACAGGGGGTTTCACTGAAGCTTTCTTT
TRBJ2-7,TRBD2,.,TRBV2,CASTPLAGLSYEQYF,TGTGCCAGCACCCCATTAGCGGGTCTCTCCTACGAGCAGTACTTC
TRBJ2-3,.,.,TRBV7-9,CASSARDGTDTQYF,TGTGCCAGCAGCGCCCGAGATGGCACAGATACGCAGTATTTT
TRBJ2-7,TRBD2,few,TRBV19,CASQREGLAANEQYF,TGTGCCTCCCAAAGAGAGGGTCTAGCGGCTAACGAGCAGTACTTC
TRBJ2-6,TRBD2,.,TRBV7-2,CASSLTKRDDGANVLTF,TGTGCCAGCAGCTTAACGAAGCGGGATGATGGGGCCAACGTCCTGACTTTC